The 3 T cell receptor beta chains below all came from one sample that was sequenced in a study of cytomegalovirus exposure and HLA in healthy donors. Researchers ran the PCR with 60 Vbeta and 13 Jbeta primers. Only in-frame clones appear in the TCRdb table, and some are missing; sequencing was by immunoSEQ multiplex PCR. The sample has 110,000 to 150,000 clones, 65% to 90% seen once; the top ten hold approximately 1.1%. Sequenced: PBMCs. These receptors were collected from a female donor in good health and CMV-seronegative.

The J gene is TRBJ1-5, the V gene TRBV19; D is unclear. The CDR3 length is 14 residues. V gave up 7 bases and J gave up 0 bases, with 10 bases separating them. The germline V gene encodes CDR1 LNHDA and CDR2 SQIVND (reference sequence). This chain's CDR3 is CASKPGNSNQPQHF. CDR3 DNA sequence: TGTGCCAGTAAACCCGGGAATAGCAATCAGCCCCAGCATTTT.

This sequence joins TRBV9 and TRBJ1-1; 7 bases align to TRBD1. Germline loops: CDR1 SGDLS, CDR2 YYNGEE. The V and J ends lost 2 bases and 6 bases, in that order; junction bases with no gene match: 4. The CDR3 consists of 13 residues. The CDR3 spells CASSVDRAAEAFF. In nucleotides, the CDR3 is TGTGCCAGCAGCGTCGACAGGGCGGCTGAAGCTTTCTTT.

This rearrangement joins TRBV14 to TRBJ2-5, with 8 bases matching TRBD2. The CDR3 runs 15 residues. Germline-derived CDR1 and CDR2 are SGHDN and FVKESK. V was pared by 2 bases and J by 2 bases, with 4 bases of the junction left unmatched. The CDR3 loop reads CASSQIAGTQETQYF. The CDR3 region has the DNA TGTGCCAGCAGCCAAATAGCGGGGACACAAGAGACCCAGTACTTC.